The 28 T cell receptor beta chains below all came from one sample that was sequenced in a study of T cell clones after liver transplantation. Sequencing used immunoSEQ multiplex PCR; TCRdb keeps in-frame clones, though not all of them. In the table there are some 59,000 clones, 71% of which are singletons. The source material was CD4+ T cells from blood, sampled before liver transplant. The source of these receptors is a human donor who received a liver transplant.

The rearrangement uses TRBV11-2 and TRBJ1-2, with D unclear. The CDR3 is 14 residues long. Trimming shortened V by 0 bases and J by 10 bases, and 15 bases separated the two germline ends. Germline lookup yields CDR1 SGHAT and CDR2 FQNNGV. The CDR3 reads CASSLEVLGSDYTF. CDR3 nucleotides: TGTGCCAGCAGCTTAGAAGTGCTCGGGAGCGACTACACCTTC.

V is TRBV6-5 and J is TRBJ1-1; weak D call: TRBD1 (6 bases). V gave up 2 bases and J gave up 5 bases, with 18 bases separating them. The CDR3 loop spans 16 amino acids. CDR1 is MNHEY, CDR2 SVGAGI, per germline. CDR3 residues: CASSYALIQGDTEAFF. CDR3 bases: TGTGCCAGCAGTTACGCACTTATACAGGGAGATACTGAAGCTTTCTTT.

The genes are TRBV14 and TRBJ1-1; D not resolved. The V end lost 0 bases, the J end lost 3 bases, and 11 bases lay between the germline ends. Per the germline V gene, CDR1 is SGHDN and CDR2 is FVKESK. This CDR3 has 15 residues. The CDR3 DNA sequence: TGTGCCAGCAGCCAAGATATCGGGGAGTACACTGAAGCTTTCTTT. Translation: CASSQDIGEYTEAFF.

This sequence joins TRBV4-1 and TRBJ1-5, with D unclear. The CDR3 loop spans 14 amino acids. CDR1 and CDR2 from the germline V gene are MGHRA and YSYEKL. Trimming removed 2 bases from V and 4 bases from J, with 9 bases in between. The CDR3 DNA reads as TGCGCCAGCAGCCAACCCGGGAGAAATCAGCCCCAGCATTTT. It encodes CASSQPGRNQPQHF.

This sequence joins TRBV9 and TRBJ2-5; 9 bases map to TRBD2. CDR1 and CDR2 (germline): SGDLS, YYNGEE. V shed 3 bases and J 4 bases; nucleotides not matched to a gene: 13. This CDR3 region has 17 residues. Here the CDR3 DNA reads TGTGCCAGCAGCGGATATTCGCGGGGGGGCGATGGAGAGACCCAGTACTTC. This codes for CASSGYSRGGDGETQYF.

This sequence joins TRBV2 and TRBJ2-5, with TRBD2 matching 8 bases. J was trimmed by 5 bases and V by 7 bases; bases with no gene match: 9. The CDR3 has 14 amino acids. From germline, CDR1 is SNHLY and CDR2 FYNNEI. The CDR3 DNA reads as TGTGCCAGCAATTTCGCGGGGGGAGGGGAGACCCAGTACTTC. It translates to CASNFAGGGETQYF.

The chain joins TRBV5-6 to TRBJ1-3; 8 positions agree with TRBD1. This CDR3 has 16 residues. V lost 0 bases, J lost 4 bases, and 6 bases stayed unmatched. Looked up from germline, CDR1 is SGHDT and CDR2 is YYEEEE. The CDR3 here is CASSLADRGGGNTIYF. In DNA form, the CDR3 reads TGTGCCAGCAGCTTGGCCGACAGGGGAGGAGGAAACACCATATATTTT. Drawing the rest from reference TRBV5-6 and TRBJ1-3, the complete variable domain is DAGVTQSPTHLIKTRGQQVTLRCSPKSGHDTVSWYQQALGQGPQFIFQYYEEEERQRGNFPDRFSGHQFPNYSSELNVNALLLGDSALYLCASSLADRGGGNTIYFGEGSWLTVV.

By sample fraction, this clone is medium-sized. Because the CDR3's place on the DNA is in doubt, the DNA is left out and the CDR3 is given as listed by TCRdb. This sequence joins TRBV29-1 and TRBJ1-3; the D call TRBD1 from the table was never checked on the DNA. Germline V gene lookup returns CDR1 SQVTM and CDR2 ANQGSEA. The CDR3 totals 11 residues, both ends included. The CDR3 reads CSVAKGTLQDF.

The chain combines TRBV27 with TRBJ2-7, with a possible D match to TRBD2 (6 bases). Trimming stripped 2 bases from V and 1 base from J, with 12 bases between. Germline assignment: CDR1 MNHEY and CDR2 SMNVEV (reference sequence). CDR3 length equals 15 residues. CDR3 sequence reads: CASSLNGLKSYEQYF. CDR3 sequence (DNA): TGTGCCAGCAGTTTAAATGGACTAAAGTCCTACGAGCAGTACTTC.

The rearrangement joins TRBV15 to TRBJ1-5, with 11 bases aligning to TRBD1. There are 17 residues in the CDR3. The V and J ends lost 4 bases and 5 bases, in that order; junction bases with no gene match: 10. The V gene's germline CDR1 is LNHNV and CDR2 YYDKDF (reference sequence). The CDR3 here is CATSTAGQGAWDQPQHF. CDR3 DNA sequence: TGTGCCACCAGCACCGCAGGACAGGGGGCTTGGGATCAGCCCCAGCATTTT.

This clone was picked up one time. The J gene is TRBJ2-7, the V gene TRBV9; D possibly corresponds to TRBD1 (5 bases). Trimming stripped 3 bases from V and 2 bases from J, with 12 bases between. This CDR3 is built from 14 residues. CDR1 SGDLS and CDR2 YYNGEE come from the germline V gene. CDR3 in amino acids: CASSATVPTYEQYF. CDR3 nucleotides: TGTGCCAGCAGCGCGACAGTTCCTACCTACGAGCAGTACTTC. The complete variable domain, with remaining parts taken from reference TRBV9 and TRBJ2-7, reads DSGVTQTPKHLITATGQRVTLRCSPRSGDLSVYWYQQSLDQGLQFLIQYYNGEERAKGNILERFSAQQFPDLHSELNLSSLELGDSALYFCASSATVPTYEQYFGPGTRLTVT.

The genes are TRBV30 and TRBJ1-2, with 8 bases aligning to TRBD1. Germline values: CDR1 GTSNPN, CDR2 SVGIG (reference sequence). Losses at the gene ends were 5 bases for V and 3 bases for J; bases not matched to a gene: 11. This CDR3 is built from 15 residues. This CDR3 is CAWDRPGQAYYGYTF. The CDR3 region has the DNA TGTGCCTGGGACCGCCCGGGACAGGCTTACTATGGCTACACCTTC.

This clone has at least ten counts. This chain links TRBV5-4 with TRBJ1-3; D remains ambiguous. Trimming left V 3 bases short and J 5 bases short, with 15 bases between. The CDR3 covers 15 residues. In germline, CDR1 is SGHNT, CDR2 YYREEE (reference sequence). CDR3 loop: CASSSRVGERNTIYF. Here the CDR3 DNA reads TGTGCCAGCAGCTCCCGGGTTGGGGAGAGAAACACCATATATTTT.

The chain employs TRBV5-8 and TRBJ1-4; D gene uncertain. The CDR3 sequence is 14 residues long. V was shortened by 1 base and J by 3 bases, with 7 bases between the two germline ends. Per the germline V gene, CDR1 is SGHTS and CDR2 is YDEGEE. As DNA, the CDR3 is TGTGCCAGCAGCTTGCACAGTCCTAATGAAAAACTGTTTTTT. Protein: CASSLHSPNEKLFF.

V is TRBV7-8 and J is TRBJ2-7; D not certain. The V end lost 1 base, the J end lost 3 bases, and 7 bases lay between the germline ends. Germline CDR1 and CDR2: SGHVS and FQNEAQ. CDR3 length: 13 amino acids. The CDR3 protein is CASSLDSLYEQYF. For the CDR3, the DNA is TGTGCCAGCAGCTTAGACAGCCTCTACGAGCAGTACTTC.

The chain joins TRBV5-4 to TRBJ2-5; TRBD1 agrees at 8 bases. The CDR3 has 14 amino acids. The germline V gene encodes CDR1 SGHNT and CDR2 YYREEE (reference sequence). The V segment lost 3 bases and the J segment 1 base; nucleotides outside the gene matches: 2. CDR3 coding DNA: TGTGCCAGCAGCTCGGGACAGGCCCAAGAGACCCAGTACTTC. Encoded protein: CASSSGQAQETQYF. The variable domain in full, completed from reference TRBV5-4 and TRBJ2-5, reads ETGVTQSPTHLIKTRGQQVTLRCSSQSGHNTVSWYQQALGQGPQFIFQYYREEENGRGNFPPRFSGLQFPNYSSELNVNALELDDSALYLCASSSGQAQETQYFGPGTRLLVL.

The chain joins TRBV27 to TRBJ2-3; 12 nucleotides agree with TRBD2. Trimming cost V 4 bases and J 4 bases; bases outside gene matches: 6. Germline lookup yields CDR1 MNHEY and CDR2 SMNVEV (reference sequence). The CDR3 totals 16 residues. The CDR3 coding sequence is TGTGCCAGCAGTTCCACTAGCGGGGGGTACGCAGATACGCAGTATTTT. Its protein product is CASSSTSGGYADTQYF.

The chain recombines TRBV28 with TRBJ1-1; D gene uncertain. The V end lost 5 bases, the J end lost 0 bases, and 10 bases lay between the germline ends. This CDR3 contains 14 residues. Germline assignment: CDR1 MDHEN and CDR2 SYDVKM. DNA of the CDR3: TGTGCCAGCAGTCCATACCAGTTGAACACTGAAGCTTTCTTT. It encodes CASSPYQLNTEAFF. Drawing the rest from reference TRBV28 and TRBJ1-1, the complete variable domain is DVKVTQSSRYLVKRTGEKVFLECVQDMDHENMFWYRQDPGLGLRLIYFSYDVKMKEKGDIPEGYSVSREKKERFSLILESASTNQTSMYLCASSPYQLNTEAFFGQGTRLTVV.

V gene TRBV21-1 combines with J gene TRBJ2-1; no check of the table's D call, TRBD1, against the DNA was made. TRBV21-1 is listed as a pseudogene. The CDR3 is 16 amino acids. The CDR3 region is CASSRQANSSYNEQFF. The DNA of the CDR3 is TGTGCCAGCAGCAGGCAGGCTAATAGCTCCTACAATGAGCAGTTCTTC.

The chain recombines TRBV11-2 with TRBJ1-4; TRBD1 might be the D (5 bases). Per germline, CDR1 SGHAT and CDR2 FQNNGV. The CDR3 totals 15 residues. The ends were cut back, 5 bases at V and 8 bases at J, with 18 bases in the middle. The CDR3 coding sequence is TGTGCCAGCAGCCCCGGGGGGGGAGTAGGGGAAAAACTGTTTTTT. Protein sequence: CASSPGGGVGEKLFF.

This chain connects TRBV27 to TRBJ1-2, with a tentative D call TRBD1 (6 bases). CDR1 and CDR2 from the germline V gene are MNHEY and SMNVEV (reference sequence). The CDR3 has 13 residues. Trimming removed 2 bases at V and 4 bases at J, with 8 bases between. The CDR3: CASSLRGGYGYTF. CDR3 DNA sequence: TGTGCCAGCAGTTTAAGAGGGGGCTATGGCTACACCTTC.

CDR3 in amino acids: CASSLEQNTGELFF. The CDR3, as DNA: TGTGCCAGCAGCTTGGAACAGAACACCGGGGAGCTGTTTTTT. The J gene is TRBJ2-2, the V gene TRBV5-4, with D unresolved. V dropped 0 bases and J dropped 1 base, with 4 bases sitting between them. CDR3 length: 14 residues. Looked up from germline, CDR1 is SGHNT and CDR2 is YYREEE (reference sequence). Based on the CDR3 plus reference TRBV5-4 and TRBJ2-2, the full variable domain is ETGVTQSPTHLIKTRGQQVTLRCSSQSGHNTVSWYQQALGQGPQFIFQYYREEENGRGNFPPRFSGLQFPNYSSELNVNALELDDSALYLCASSLEQNTGELFFGEGSRLTVL.

This chain joins TRBV5-1 and TRBJ1-1; no reliable D call. V was clipped by 3 bases and J by 2 bases, with 17 bases between them. Germline CDR1 reads SGHRS; CDR2 reads YFSETQ. The CDR3 covers 16 residues. The CDR3 DNA is TGCGCCAGCAGCTCCTCAAGAGGAACTTTTAACACTGAAGCTTTCTTT. It codes for CASSSSRGTFNTEAFF.

On this clone: One end of the junction varies from germline; a read error may be responsible. The chain carries TRBV6-1 and TRBJ2-4; tentative D call: TRBD2 (5 bases). CDR1 and CDR2 from the germline V gene are MNHNS and SASEGT. This CDR3 is 12 amino acids long. In DNA form, the CDR3 reads TGTGCCAGCAGTTCCCTCTACGGGAAAGGAGACTTC. Protein: CASSSLYGKGDF.

V usage is TRBV7-8 and J usage is TRBJ1-1; TRBD1 aligns across 9 bases. Germline-derived CDR1 and CDR2 are SGHVS and FQNEAQ. V lost 2 bases and J lost 0; bases outside the gene matches: 10. The CDR3 is 18 amino acids. For the CDR3, the DNA is TGTGCCAGCAGCTTAAGAGGGTGGGACAGGGTAGTGAACACTGAAGCTTTCTTT. Translating gives CASSLRGWDRVVNTEAFF.

The chain joins TRBV9 to TRBJ2-2; 10 nucleotides agree with TRBD2. J gave up 6 bases and V 0 bases, and 11 bases lay outside the gene matches. The CDR3 extends over 18 amino acids. CDR1 is SGDLS and CDR2 is YYNGEE in the germline V gene. The CDR3 coding sequence is TGTGCCAGCAGCGTAGGGGGAGCGGGGGGGCCAGAGTCCGGGGAGCTGTTTTTT. It is translated as CASSVGGAGGPESGELFF.

V is TRBV5-5 and J is TRBJ1-2; D gene ambiguous. Germline V CDR1 and CDR2: SGHKS, YYEKEE (reference sequence). Trimming removed 0 bases at V and 4 bases at J, with 10 bases between. The CDR3 has 14 amino acids. The CDR3, as DNA: TGTGCCAGCAGCTTGGAGGCCGGGAGCTATGGCTACACCTTC. Amino acids: CASSLEAGSYGYTF.

This chain connects TRBV19 to TRBJ1-6, with D perhaps matching TRBD1 (6 bases). Germline V gives CDR1 LNHDA, CDR2 SQIVND (reference sequence). V shed 5 bases and J shed 9 bases, with 17 bases lying between them. The length of the CDR3 is 15 residues. CDR3 in amino acids: CASSFTDSTSSPLHF. The CDR3 DNA sequence: TGTGCCAGTAGTTTTACGGACAGTACCTCTTCACCCCTCCACTTT.